This T cell receptor (beta chain) was sequenced for a study of cytomegalovirus exposure and HLA in healthy donors (dated by TCRdb to about 2017). Background on the whole study: An earlier analysis of under 600 of the donors reported 276 Gb of sequence data and 100 million to 140 million unique TCR beta sequences from 150 million to 200 million T cells. HLA typing included class I and class II loci at four-digit resolution. The later analysis used no new phenotypic data to find candidate immune exposures, relying instead on TCR beta sequences and their occurrence across donors. Typing coverage differed by locus: A, B, C, DRB1 and DQB1 were typed in about 620-640 donors, DQA1 in 522, DPA1 in around 580, and DPB1 in 472. An early release covering some 640 HLA-typed donors comprised about 320 gigabases of sequencing data and tens of millions of unique TCR sequences. An earlier analysis of fewer than 750 of the donors used high-throughput TCR beta sequencing to judge whether each TCR beta V gene segment behaved as functional or pseudogenic. A later analysis re-analyzed previously published TCR beta repertoires from 600 to 850 donors and added high-resolution HLA genotyping to study TCR occurrence patterns. Of the roughly 400 genotyped donors, over 70% fell in the genetic ancestry cluster associated with self-reported Caucasian donors. The study used immunosequencing to profile the T cell repertoires of approximately 630 subjects and linked those repertoires to cytomegalovirus serostatus. Across some 400 genotyped donors of the cohort, an average of about 240,000 unique TCR beta nucleotide sequences per donor were sequenced, and roughly a sixth of those sequences were non-productive. In addition to the first cohort of hundreds of subjects, a separate validation cohort of approximately 130 different subjects was used. A handful of DR-DQ haplotypes were handled as single units for association and clustering because linkage in the cohort was strong. Genome-wide SNP genotypes for about 60% of the 666 donors were used in a later genetic analysis, which treated that subset as a discovery cohort. The aim of the study was to test whether cataloging public T cell receptors could identify signatures of past pathogen exposure. All discovery cohort repertoires had been generated on a single sequencing platform. Donor age, sex, ethnicity and CMV serostatus were compiled together with the repertoire data. High-throughput TCR immunosequencing, statistical association of individual TCRs with disease status, and machine learning were combined to predict cytomegalovirus infection status. Study-wide conclusions, independent of this receptor: According to a later analysis, TCR association rates differed among HLA loci, with DRB1 alleles showing the most associated TCRs and HLA-C alleles showing the fewest. The earlier analysis of around 600 of the donors excluded some 15 rarely observed V segments, including chromosome 9 orphons, because counts were too low. In an earlier analysis of about 540 of the donors, most TCR beta V segments were observed in productive rearrangements about 90% or about 30% of the time, broadly matching IMGT annotations. The study gave a list of under 200 TCR beta chains associated with cytomegalovirus. At a false discovery rate of 0.05, a later analysis linked 16,000 or so TCR beta sequences to specific HLA alleles. Some IMGT-functional V segments, including TRBV6-2 and TRBV6-3, could not be told apart with the 87-base-pair reads, so those segments were excluded. V-gene and J-gene trimming of TCR beta chains was associated with a missense DCLRE1C variant in a later genetic analysis, and the association was replicated in an independent cohort. The classifier was reported to diagnose cytomegalovirus status with high specificity and sensitivity in both the original cohort and the validation cohort. A further reported finding was that TCR beta sequences accurately predicted the HLA-A and HLA-B alleles for most subjects in the first cohort. In a later genetic analysis, fewer N-insertions in productive TCRs were reported among donors in an Asian-associated ancestry cluster than the approximately 670-donor mean. Presence/absence analyses assumed roughly uniform sequencing depth across donors, an assumption that may not hold. In a later analysis, several top co-occurrence clusters were reported to appear linked to parvovirus B19, influenza, CMV and Epstein-Barr virus. While some public TCRs were present in many individuals, most TCR sequences turned up only very rarely across donors. Because some donors lacked HLA typing at each locus, the association tests relied only on the typed subset. Only TCR beta chains were sequenced in this cohort, and the absence of alpha or paired-chain data limited detectable features. A few of the identified cytomegalovirus-associated TCR beta chains were confirmed in vitro to be specific for cytomegalovirus antigens. Compared with equally common non-associated chains, HLA-associated TCR beta chains in a later analysis were more clonally expanded and had lower generation probabilities. A later analysis found that most CMV-associated TCR beta chains appeared HLA-restricted, with HLA associations seemingly driven largely by CMV exposure. A cluster of highly shared sequence variants was judged likely to be a technical artifact of the sequencing pipeline. CMV serostatus was the only immune exposure information available for the cohort. It was suggested by the authors that the approach could potentially be generalized to other disease states and immunological phenotypes. Correlated functional status among segregating V segments might be attributable to linkage disequilibrium, but an unknown experimental factor could not be ruled out. When HLA alleles, especially DR and DQ, strongly co-occurred, attributing TCR associations to individual alleles was difficult.

The library came from the immunoSEQ multiplex PCR assay. For the multiplex PCR, a mixture combining 60 forward primers for TCR Vbeta segments and 13 reverse primers for TCR Jbeta segments was used. A multiplex PCR assay on genomic DNA amplified the CDR3 region of rearranged TCR beta genes. The amplified TCR beta libraries were sequenced on the Illumina HiSeq System as 87-base-pair reads. The authors' pipeline ran thus. A later analysis counted some 80 million unique TCR beta chains across the 550 to 700 repertoires, and 10 million to 11 million of these chains were shared by at least two donors. Raw reads were error-corrected and collapsed into unique sequences by a nearest-neighbor algorithm in which closely related sequences were merged to remove PCR and sequencing errors. V, D and J gene segments were assigned by aligning CDR3 sequences to IMGT reference sequences. For a sequence to be retained, a match of at least six nucleotides to both a V gene segment and a J gene segment was required. A rearrangement counted as productive if the CDR3 had no stop codons and remained in frame with V and J, and every other rearrangement counted as non-productive. Following IMGT convention, CDR3 was defined as the stretch from the second conserved V-encoded cysteine up to the conserved J-encoded phenylalanine. The earlier analysis of approximately 590 of the donors excluded any sequence lacking an unambiguous match to a single V gene segment. An earlier analysis of just under 600 of the donors called V segments functional above 56.7% productive rearrangements and segregating when the between-donor standard deviation exceeded 5%. To diagnose cytomegalovirus status from the catalog of TCR beta chain sequences, a statistical classification framework was built. In a later analysis, V and J genes were assigned by comparing TCR nucleotide sequences against IMGT/GENE-DB human TR gene sequences. Using the TCRdist pipeline, a later analysis assigned CDR3 sequences along with most-parsimonious VDJ recombination scenarios. A later analysis defined each TCR beta chain by its CDR3 amino acid sequence plus V-gene family, and excluded reads lacking a unique V-gene family. As a way to deal with suspected cross-contamination and a sequencing artifact, a later analysis dropped over 550 nucleotide sequences that were highly shared and had low generation probability. A later analysis calculated a clonal expansion index for each public chain from normalized within-repertoire ranks of inferred template counts. In a later analysis, generation probabilities were computed using a VDJ recombination model fitted to out-of-frame rearrangements, and the results were checked against IGoR. In a later analysis, hypergeometric tests were used to score TCR-TCR, TCR-HLA and TCR-CMV co-occurrence, with a repertoire-size bias correction applied to TCR pairs. A later analysis estimated false discovery rates by permuting HLA or CMV assignments 20 times. A later analysis grouped co-occurring TCRs with DBSCAN, adding TCRdist sequence similarity when clustering within HLA-allele-positive subsets. Repertoires with fewer than 30,000 or more than 120,000 public chains, plus five repertoires with anomalous nucleotide sharing, were excluded from co-occurrence clustering. The immuneACCESS repertoire file appears here via TCRdb, limited to in-frame rearrangements. These files lack a portion of the clones; in checked studies, under half of the deficit traces to unresolved V genes, and the cause of the others is not known. The V and J calls and clone size come from that table; D and trimming were worked out from the DNA. The sample includes about 190,000 clones, with about four fifths observed a single time. Roughly a tenth of the sample lies in the top ten.

A word on this clone: What antigen it recognizes has not been identified. Base qualities are not recorded, but no much larger clone differs from it by a single base.

In total, 600 or so healthy bone marrow donors made up the cohort. At the time of sampling, all cohort members were nominally healthy, though unrecorded immune exposures were likely present. The donor tested CMV seropositive and was one of the 289 seropositive cohort members. Every donor gave a peripheral blood sample, and the peripheral blood mononuclear cells from that sample were used for TCR beta sequencing. Genomic DNA extraction from the blood cell samples was performed with the Qiagen DNeasy Blood Extraction Kit. Trimming at the junction amounts to 2 bases on V and 11 bases on J, and the germline ends lie 21 bases apart. As encoded in the germline V gene (reference sequence), CDR1 is MNHEY while CDR2 is SMNVEV. The CDR3 has 15 amino acids, counting the end cysteine and phenylalanine. CDR3 DNA is the only sequence kept; it has 45 bases, read in frame from the first base.

Sample: PBMCs. The receptor chain draws on TRBV27 and TRBJ2-5; TRBD2 is a weak D gene call, 6 bases matching. The TCR originated in a woman between 45 and 65 years old in good health and CMV-seropositive. The CDR3 has the sequence CASSLLGTDYRGQYF. The nucleotide sequence is given as TGTGCCAGCAGTTTACTTGGGACTGACTATCGCGGGCAGTACTTC.